The 14 T cell receptor beta chains given below trace back to one sample, sequenced in a study of blood T cell repertoires in COVID-19. Libraries were prepared by immunoSEQ multiplex PCR; TCRdb keeps only in-frame clonotypes and omits some of them. The sample consists of approximately 140,000 clones, 84% of them appearing once. The sequenced sample consisted of PBMCs or T cells enriched from blood (not recorded which). The receptors shown here come from a woman aged 45-60 years who had been exposed to COVID-19.

This rearrangement joins TRBV15 to TRBJ1-5, with D possibly matching TRBD1 (5 bases). This CDR3 comprises 14 residues. Trimming removed 4 bases at V and 0 bases at J, with 7 bases between. From germline, CDR1 is LNHNV and CDR2 YYDKDF (reference sequence). This CDR3 reads CATSKGVSNQPQHF. DNA of the CDR3: TGTGCCACCAGCAAAGGGGTTAGCAATCAGCCCCAGCATTTT.

The V gene is TRBV2, the J gene TRBJ2-1, with D perhaps matching TRBD2 (5 bases). CDR3 length: 13 amino acids. Trimming took off 8 bases at V and 0 bases at J, with 8 bases between the two ends. Germline assignment: CDR1 SNHLY and CDR2 FYNNEI. The CDR3 spells CASWRYSYNEQFF. CDR3 DNA: TGTGCCAGCTGGAGGTACTCCTACAATGAGCAGTTCTTC.

The rearrangement joins TRBV5-4 to TRBJ1-4; D is ambiguous. The germline CDR1 and CDR2 sequences are SGHNT and YYREEE (reference sequence). The CDR3 covers 18 residues. V was clipped by 2 bases and J by 7 bases, with 24 bases between them. The CDR3 coding sequence is TGTGCCAGCAGCTTTGTTGGGAAGGAGGGCGGTTTGGGTGAAAAACTGTTTTTT. Protein sequence: CASSFVGKEGGLGEKLFF.

The chain joins TRBV11-2 to TRBJ1-1; D is ambiguous. The CDR3 is 15 residues long. Trimming took 1 base from V and 5 from J, leaving 14 bases between them. CDR1 is SGHAT and CDR2 is FQNNGV in the germline V gene. The CDR3 loop is CASSLGYVLRTEAFF. DNA of the CDR3: TGTGCCAGCAGCTTAGGGTACGTCTTGCGAACTGAAGCTTTCTTT.

The V and J genes are TRBV13 and TRBJ1-2, with D possibly being TRBD1 (6 bases). V was cut by 5 bases and J by 2 bases, with 9 bases left in between. Germline V gene data show CDR1 as PRHDT and CDR2 as FYEKMQ (reference sequence). This CDR3 region has 13 residues. In DNA form, the CDR3 reads TGTGCCAGCAGCCCCAGGGGAAACTATGGCTACACCTTC. The encoded protein is CASSPRGNYGYTF. Looking up the rest from reference TRBV13 and TRBJ1-2 gives the full variable domain: AAGVIQSPRHLIKEKRETATLKCYPIPRHDTVYWYQQGPGQDPQFLISFYEKMQSDKGSIPDRFSAQQFSDYHSELNMSSLELGDSALYFCASSPRGNYGYTFGSGTRLTVV.

This clone was detected only a few times. This rearrangement joins TRBV3-1 (or the pseudogene TRBV3-2) to TRBJ1-2; D unclear. This CDR3 is built from 14 residues. Trimming took 1 base from V and 8 from J, leaving 14 bases between them. The V gene's germline CDR1 is LGHDT and CDR2 YNNKEL (reference sequence). CDR3 sequence reads: CASSQVGGFGGYTF. The DNA for the CDR3 is TGTGCCAGCAGCCAAGTTGGAGGGTTCGGCGGCTACACCTTC.

The gene calls are TRBV18 and TRBJ2-1; 11 bases map to TRBD2. Trimming removed 6 bases from V and 9 bases from J; junction bases left unmatched: 1. Looked up from germline, CDR1 is KGHSH and CDR2 is LQKENI. The CDR3 extends over 12 amino acids. CDR3 DNA: TGTGCCAGCTCGCTAGCGGGGGGTGAGCAGTTCTTC. Its protein product is CASSLAGGEQFF.

The chain combines TRBV28 with TRBJ1-4; possible D gene TRBD1, 6 bases. V dropped 1 base and J dropped 8 bases, with 11 bases sitting between them. Looked up from germline, CDR1 is MDHEN and CDR2 is SYDVKM. The CDR3 runs to 14 residues. The CDR3 DNA reads TGTGCCAGCAGTTTATTATCAGGGGAGGAAAAACTGTTTTTT. As protein: CASSLLSGEEKLFF. Based on the CDR3 plus reference TRBV28 and TRBJ1-4, the full variable domain is DVKVTQSSRYLVKRTGEKVFLECVQDMDHENMFWYRQDPGLGLRLIYFSYDVKMKEKGDIPEGYSVSREKKERFSLILESASTNQTSMYLCASSLLSGEEKLFFGSGTQLSVL.

The genes are TRBV19 and TRBJ2-1, with TRBD2 matching 16 bases. Germline V gene data show CDR1 as LNHDA and CDR2 as SQIVND (reference sequence). J gave up 6 bases and V 8 bases, and 4 bases lay outside the gene matches. The CDR3 runs to 15 residues. The CDR3 spells CASGTSGGGPNEQFF. The CDR3 region has the DNA TGTGCCAGTGGGACTAGCGGGGGGGGGCCCAATGAGCAGTTCTTC.

This clone appeared a few times. V and J are TRBV27 and TRBJ2-1; D gene unclear. The CDR3 extends over 14 amino acids. Germline-derived CDR1 and CDR2 are MNHEY and SMNVEV (reference sequence). The V and J ends lost 0 bases and 2 bases respectively, with 5 bases between them. CDR3 protein: CASSLSRPYNEQFF. In nucleotides, the CDR3 is TGTGCCAGCAGTTTATCCAGGCCCTACAATGAGCAGTTCTTC.

The chain combines TRBV6-5 with TRBJ1-1, with no clear D. CDR3 length: 15 residues. The V and J ends lost 0 bases and 0 bases respectively, with 8 bases between them. CDR1 and CDR2 (germline): MNHEY, SVGAGI. The CDR3 reads CASSYSPQMNTEAFF. In DNA form, the CDR3 reads TGTGCCAGCAGTTACTCCCCACAGATGAACACTGAAGCTTTCTTT.

This clone was seen more than once but under ten times. This sequence joins TRBV6-5 and TRBJ1-5; D is unresolved. V was trimmed by 6 bases and J by 4 bases, leaving 7 bases between them. From germline, CDR1 is MNHEY and CDR2 SVGAGI. CDR3 length: 12 amino acids. DNA of the CDR3: TGTGCCAGCAGCCCCGTAAATCAGCCCCAGCATTTT. This sequence encodes CASSPVNQPQHF.

J is TRBJ1-6 and V is TRBV10-3, with TRBD1 matching 7 bases. CDR1 is ENHRY, CDR2 SYGVKD, per germline. Unmatched junction bases numbered 5, after V lost 8 bases and J lost 7 bases. The CDR3 sequence is 13 residues long. The CDR3 spells CAIQGGSNSPLHF. The CDR3 DNA reads as TGTGCCATCCAGGGGGGATCAAATTCACCCCTCCACTTT.

This clone was picked up many times. This chain links TRBV6-5 with TRBJ1-5; D unclear. The germline V gene has CDR1 MNHEY and CDR2 SVGAGI. V dropped 2 bases and J dropped 5 bases, with 7 bases sitting between them. The CDR3 spans 13 residues. This CDR3 reads CASSYNRYQPQHF. DNA of the CDR3: TGTGCCAGCAGTTACAATAGATATCAGCCCCAGCATTTT.